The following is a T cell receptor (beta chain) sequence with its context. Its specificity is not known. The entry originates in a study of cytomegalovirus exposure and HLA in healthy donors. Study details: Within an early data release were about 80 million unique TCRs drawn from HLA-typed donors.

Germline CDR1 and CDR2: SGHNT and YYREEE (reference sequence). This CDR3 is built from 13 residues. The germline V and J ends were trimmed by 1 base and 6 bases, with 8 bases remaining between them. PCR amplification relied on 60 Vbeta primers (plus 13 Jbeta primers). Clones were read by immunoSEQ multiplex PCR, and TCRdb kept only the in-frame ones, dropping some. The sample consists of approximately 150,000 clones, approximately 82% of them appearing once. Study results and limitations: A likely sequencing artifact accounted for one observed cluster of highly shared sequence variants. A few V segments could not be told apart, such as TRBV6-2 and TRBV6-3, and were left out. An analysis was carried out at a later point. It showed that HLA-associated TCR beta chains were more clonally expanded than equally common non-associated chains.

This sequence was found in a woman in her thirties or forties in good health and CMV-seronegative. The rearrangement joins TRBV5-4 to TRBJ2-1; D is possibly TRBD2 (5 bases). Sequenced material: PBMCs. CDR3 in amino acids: CASSLISGNEQFF. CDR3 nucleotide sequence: TGTGCCAGCAGCTTGATAAGCGGCAATGAGCAGTTCTTC.